This TCR beta chain was documented in a study of blood T cell repertoires in COVID-19. This CDR3 region has 15 residues. The germline V gene encodes CDR1 LNHDA and CDR2 SQIVND (reference sequence). With 3 bases clipped from V and 4 bases from J, the junction kept 8 bases outside the gene matches. Sequencing used immunoSEQ multiplex PCR; TCRdb keeps in-frame clones, though not all of them. Of 200,000 to 250,000 clones in the sample, 70% to 90% were seen once. V and J are TRBV19 and TRBJ2-5; 7 positions match TRBD1. The sample consisted of PBMCs or T cells enriched from blood (not recorded which). This TCR came from a man aged 25-40 years who had recovered from COVID-19. The CDR3 loop reads CASSMTGQLRETQYF. The DNA for the CDR3 is TGTGCCAGTAGTATGACGGGACAGCTAAGAGAGACCCAGTACTTC. Drawing the rest from reference TRBV19 and TRBJ2-5, the complete variable domain is DGGITQSPKYLFRKEGQNVTLSCEQNLNHDAMYWYRQDPGQGLRLIYYSQIVNDFQKGDIAEGYSVSREKKESFPLTVTSAQKNPTAFYLCASSMTGQLRETQYFGPGTRLLVL.